This record concerns one TCR beta chain sequence. PCR amplification relied on 60 Vbeta primers (plus 13 Jbeta primers). Measured with immunoSEQ multiplex PCR; TCRdb has only the in-frame clones, and not every one. The top ten clones hold around 0.54% of a sample with about 150,000 clones, 88% of them seen once. The data stem from a study of cytomegalovirus exposure and HLA in healthy donors. With 4 bases removed from V and 8 bases from J, the gap between germline ends came to 6 bases. Germline V CDR1 and CDR2: ENHRY, SYGVKD. The CDR3 is 11 amino acids. The chain is built from TRBV10-3 and TRBJ2-1, with D unresolved. The sequencing input was PBMCs. The receptor comes from a middle-aged woman in good health and CMV-seronegative. In nucleotides, the CDR3 is TGTGCCATCAGTGTCGGAGATGAGCAGTTCTTC. This translates into CAISVGDEQFF.